This T cell receptor beta chain was recorded in a study of molecular identifiers for immune sequencing clone quantification. Findings and limits, study-wide: Beyond 20 RNA copies, clones held over 98% of effector molecules, compared with under 1% in naive cells.

This clonotype was found a few times. What it binds is unknown. Naive CD8 library inputs spanned roughly 17,000 to 1,100,000 sorted cells and 10%, 30% or 50% RNA. In the sort, naive CD8 T cells were defined as CD8+CD4-CCR7+CD45RA+. Library preparation followed earlier protocols using designated TCR primers. MiXCR was run by TCRdb on the PCR reads, yielding one entry per CDR3 protein. The repertoire includes about half a million distinct CDR3 sequences, approximately 25% of them detected once, and 0.7% to 0.9% sits in the top ten. Trimming left V 0 bases short and J 3 bases short, with 10 bases between. Germline V gene sequence: CDR1 SGHRS, CDR2 YFSETQ. CDR3 size: 14 residues.

The V call is TRBV5-1, the J call TRBJ2-7; unclear D gene. The sequencing sample was made of naive CD8+ T cells from blood, with Jurkat cell RNA spiked in. Subset indicated: FACS-sorted CD8+CD4-CCR7+CD45RA+ naive T cells. This receptor was obtained from a human donor in good health. Some libraries in this study had Jurkat cell RNA spiked in. The chain's CDR3 is CASSLGSRNYEQYF. The CDR3 bases are TGCGCCAGCAGCTTGGGGTCCCGTAACTACGAGCAGTACTTC.